The T cell receptor beta chain under discussion was sequenced for a study of blood T cell repertoires in COVID-19. Germline V gene sequence: CDR1 SGHDT, CDR2 YYEEEE. V lost 3 bases and J 7 bases, leaving 10 bases between the germline ends. The CDR3 is 12 amino acids. Each participant's cohort was designated according to participant-reported clinical history. Two consecutive negative NP/OP PCR tests, clearance, or resolved symptoms defined Cohort 3 recovery. Profiled with immunoSEQ multiplex PCR; TCRdb holds only in-frame clones, not every one. The sample lists some 270,000 clones, around 86% seen once, with 1.5% to 2% in the top ten.

The source is a woman in her forties who had recovered from COVID-19. Material for sequencing was PBMCs or T cells enriched from blood (not recorded which). The chain carries TRBV5-6 and TRBJ1-1; D not certain. In DNA, the CDR3 is TGTGCCAGCAGCTACACGGCGGATGAAGCTTTCTTT. Protein: CASSYTADEAFF.